These 28 T cell receptor beta chains were all obtained from the same sample, sequenced in a study of cytomegalovirus exposure and HLA in healthy donors (TCRdb year 2017). Library construction relied on the immunoSEQ multiplex PCR assay. TCRdb obtained this table from immuneACCESS and retained in-frame rearrangements with V and J assigned. These tables miss some clones; where compared with another copy, unresolved V genes account for less than half of the shortfall, and the remainder is unexplained. This sample gives about 130,000 clones in total; 85% to 90% of them show up just once. The top ten hold over 8.5% of the sample. The sample comprised PBMCs. The receptors come from a woman between 18 and 30 years old in good health and CMV-seropositive.

CDR3 loop: CASSYGTSADSYTF. The CDR3 DNA reads TGCGCCAGCAGTTACGGGACAAGCGCAGATAGCTACACCTTC. The rearrangement uses TRBV5-1 and TRBJ1-2, with a tentative D call TRBD1 (6 bases). The germline gives CDR1 SGHRS, CDR2 YFSETQ. V lost 5 bases to trimming and J lost 9 bases, with 20 bases between them. This CDR3 contains 14 residues. Combining the CDR3 with reference TRBV5-1 and TRBJ1-2 gives the whole variable domain KAGVTQTPRYLIKTRGQQVTLSCSPISGHRSVSWYQQTPGQGLQFLFEYFSETQRNKGNFPGRFSGRQFSNSRSEMNVSTLELGDSALYLCASSYGTSADSYTFGSGTRLTVV.

This chain uses TRBV4-1 with TRBJ2-3; 10 bases match TRBD2. Germline values: CDR1 MGHRA, CDR2 YSYEKL. The CDR3 length is 15 residues. Losses at the gene ends were 5 bases for V and 4 bases for J; bases not matched to a gene: 6. The CDR3 here is CASSSWTSGSDTQYF. DNA for the CDR3: TGCGCCAGCAGCTCCTGGACTAGCGGTTCAGATACGCAGTATTTT.

CDR3 in DNA: TGCGCCAGCAGTCCTCGAGGGCCCGGACAGAACTCTGGGGCCAACGTCCTGACTTTC. Its translation: CASSPRGPGQNSGANVLTF. The chain is built from TRBV23-1 and TRBJ2-6; D perhaps matches TRBD1 (6 bases). TRBV23-1 is an ORF, with its function uncertain. The germline V and J ends were trimmed by 4 bases and 0 bases, with 19 bases remaining between them. CDR3 length: 19 amino acids.

The chain combines TRBV28 with TRBJ2-7; 7 nucleotides agree with TRBD1. V shed 5 bases, J shed 3 bases, and the junction held 13 bases outside the gene matches. The CDR3 is 16 amino acids. The germline V gene has CDR1 MDHEN and CDR2 SYDVKM. The CDR3 nucleotides are TGTGCCAGCAGTACAGTATCCGGGACAGATTTCTACGAGCAGTACTTC. It encodes CASSTVSGTDFYEQYF.

V usage is TRBV7-9 and J usage is TRBJ2-7; 11 nucleotides align to TRBD1. V dropped 5 bases and J dropped 0; count of bases not matched to a gene: 3. The germline V gene has CDR1 SEHNR and CDR2 FQNEAQ (reference sequence). CDR3 length equals 15 residues. Here the CDR3 DNA reads TGTGCCAGCAGCCAAGGACAGGGGGCCTCCTACGAGCAGTACTTC. The encoded protein is CASSQGQGASYEQYF. The whole variable domain, filled in from reference TRBV7-9 and TRBJ2-7, reads DTGVSQNPRHKITKRGQNVTFRCDPISEHNRLYWYRQTLGQGPEFLTYFQNEAQLEKSRLLSDRFSAERPKGSFSTLEIQRTEQGDSAMYLCASSQGQGASYEQYFGPGTRLTVT.

The genes are TRBV4-2 and TRBJ2-7, with 8 bases identical to TRBD2. This CDR3 spans 18 amino acids. CDR1 and CDR2 from the germline V gene are LGHNA and YNFKEQ. The V and J ends lost 1 base and 3 bases, in that order; junction bases with no gene match: 14. The CDR3 bases are TGTGCCAGCAGCCAAGTAGCGGGACCCCTCCCCAGCTACTACGAGCAGTACTTC. It encodes CASSQVAGPLPSYYEQYF.

The chain links TRBV30 to TRBJ1-5, with 11 positions matching TRBD1. This CDR3 is 16 amino acids long. The germline CDR1 and CDR2 sequences are GTSNPN and SVGIG (reference sequence). With V trimmed by 3 bases and J by 2 bases, 6 bases remained unmatched. The CDR3 region is CAWSRTGGRGNQPQHF. The CDR3, as DNA: TGTGCCTGGAGCCGGACAGGGGGCAGAGGCAATCAGCCCCAGCATTTT.

The rearrangement uses TRBV29-1 and TRBJ2-3, with a possible D match to TRBD1 (6 bases). The CDR3 has 17 amino acids. V lost 3 bases, J lost 4 bases, and 23 bases lay in between. The V gene's germline CDR1 is SQVTM and CDR2 ANQGSEA. This chain's CDR3 is CSVEGLVARGAPDTQYF. The CDR3 region has the DNA TGCAGCGTTGAGGGCCTTGTTGCCAGGGGAGCTCCAGATACGCAGTATTTT.

The chain recombines TRBV11-1 with TRBJ2-7, with TRBD1 identical over 8 bases. The CDR3 length is 14 residues. Trimming cost V 5 bases and J 2 bases; bases outside gene matches: 5. Germline loops: CDR1 SGHAT, CDR2 FQDESV (reference sequence). Here the CDR3 reads CASSPWDRPYEQYF. The CDR3 region has the DNA TGTGCCAGCAGCCCCTGGGACAGGCCCTACGAGCAGTACTTC. Based on the CDR3 plus reference TRBV11-1 and TRBJ2-7, the full variable domain is EAEVAQSPRYKITEKSQAVAFWCDPISGHATLYWYRQILGQGPELLVQFQDESVVDDSQLPKDRFSAERLKGVDSTLKIQPAELGDSAMYLCASSPWDRPYEQYFGPGTRLTVT.

This chain connects TRBV14 to TRBJ1-1, with a weak D call TRBD1 (5 bases). The CDR3 spans 12 residues. Trimming cost V 6 bases and J 4 bases, with 9 bases left between them. Germline V CDR1 and CDR2: SGHDN, FVKESK. The CDR3 nucleotides are TGTGCCAGCAGTTCCAGGGTCACTGAAGCTTTCTTT. The encoded protein is CASSSRVTEAFF. Full variable domain (outside the CDR3, taken from reference TRBV14 and TRBJ1-1): EAGVTQFPSHSVIEKGQTVTLRCDPISGHDNLYWYRRVMGKEIKFLLHFVKESKQDESGMPNNRFLAERTGGTYSTLKVQPAELEDSGVYFCASSSRVTEAFFGQGTRLTVV.

This clone has just one count. This chain joins TRBV4-1 and TRBJ1-2, with D tentatively TRBD1 (5 bases). This CDR3 spans 16 amino acids. Germline V CDR1 and CDR2: MGHRA, YSYEKL. V was trimmed by 7 bases and J by 2 bases, leaving 20 bases between them. The CDR3: CASKHPPDSANYGYTF. For the CDR3, the DNA is TGCGCCAGCAAACATCCTCCAGACAGCGCCAACTATGGCTACACCTTC.

The rearrangement uses TRBV6-5 and TRBJ2-7; D gene uncertain. Trimming took off 6 bases at V and 1 base at J, with 10 bases between the two ends. Germline V lookup: CDR1 MNHEY, CDR2 SVGAGI. The CDR3 has 13 residues. CDR3: CASSQATSYEQYF. The CDR3 DNA sequence: TGTGCCAGCAGCCAGGCCACTTCCTACGAGCAGTACTTC.

CDR3 DNA: TGTGCCTGGAACCAGGGTTGGCTCCCCGAGCAGTACTTC. As protein: CAWNQGWLPEQYF. The rearrangement joins TRBV30 to TRBJ2-7; possibly TRBD1 for D (5 bases). V was pared by 4 bases and J by 6 bases, with 16 bases between. Germline V CDR1 and CDR2: GTSNPN, SVGIG (reference sequence). The CDR3 contains 13 residues.

This chain connects TRBV7-3 to TRBJ1-2, with TRBD1 identical over 8 bases. Germline CDR1 is SGHTA and CDR2 is FQGTGA. With V trimmed by 3 bases and J by 6 bases, 12 bases remained unmatched. The CDR3 is 16 amino acids. The CDR3 nucleotides read TGTGCCAGCAGCTTGACCCCCAGGACAGGGAGGAATGGCTACACCTTC. Translation: CASSLTPRTGRNGYTF. Together with reference TRBV7-3 and TRBJ1-2, the CDR3 gives the full variable domain: GAGVSQTPSNKVTEKGKYVELRCDPISGHTALYWYRQSLGQGPEFLIYFQGTGAADDSGLPNDRFFAVRPEGSVSTLKIQRTERGDSAVYLCASSLTPRTGRNGYTFGSGTRLTVV.

The V gene is TRBV2, the J gene TRBJ2-7, with TRBD1 identical over 7 bases. The germline V gene has CDR1 SNHLY and CDR2 FYNNEI. J was trimmed by 0 bases and V by 5 bases; bases with no gene match: 7. CDR3 length: 15 residues. The CDR3 DNA reads TGTGCCAGCAGTCTTCAGGGGGTAGCCTCCTACGAGCAGTACTTC. Its translation: CASSLQGVASYEQYF.

This chain links TRBV11-2 with TRBJ2-5; D might be TRBD1 (5 bases). Per the germline V gene, CDR1 is SGHAT and CDR2 is FQNNGV. This CDR3 has 13 amino acids. Trimming removed 1 base at V and 7 bases at J, with 10 bases between. In nucleotides, the CDR3 is TGTGCCAGCAGCTTAGGGCAGGGTCCGACCCAGTACTTC. Its translation: CASSLGQGPTQYF. Drawing the rest from reference TRBV11-2 and TRBJ2-5, the complete variable domain is EAGVAQSPRYKIIEKRQSVAFWCNPISGHATLYWYQQILGQGPKLLIQFQNNGVVDDSQLPKDRFSAERLKGVDSTLKIQPAKLEDSAVYLCASSLGQGPTQYFGPGTRLLVL.

The genes are TRBV15 and TRBJ2-2; possible D gene TRBD1, 7 bases. From germline, CDR1 is LNHNV and CDR2 YYDKDF (reference sequence). The CDR3 has 17 residues. The V end lost 5 bases, the J end lost 2 bases, and 18 bases lay between the germline ends. The CDR3 DNA follows: TGTGCCACCAGCTCACCCAGGGGGGACCCTAACACCGGGGAGCTGTTTTTT. Translating gives CATSSPRGDPNTGELFF.

V is TRBV4-2 and J is TRBJ2-5, with 12 bases fitting TRBD2. The CDR3 runs 18 residues. The V segment lost 0 bases and the J segment 4 bases; nucleotides outside the gene matches: 9. Germline assignment: CDR1 LGHNA and CDR2 YNFKEQ. The DNA for the CDR3 is TGTGCCAGCAGCCAAGACGGTCGGAGACTAGCGGGGGTAGAGACCCAGTACTTC. Its protein is CASSQDGRRLAGVETQYF.

V is TRBV4-2 and J is TRBJ2-1; 10 positions match TRBD2. In germline, CDR1 is LGHNA, CDR2 YNFKEQ. V dropped 4 bases and J dropped 3; count of bases not matched to a gene: 12. The CDR3 length is 18 residues. CDR3 sequence (DNA): TGTGCCAGCAGCCCAGCCCCCGGCCTAGCGGGGGACTACAATGAGCAGTTCTTC. It yields the protein CASSPAPGLAGDYNEQFF.

The chain joins TRBV11-2 to TRBJ1-3; maybe TRBD1 (5 bases). Germline lookup yields CDR1 SGHAT and CDR2 FQNNGV. V was cut by 5 bases and J by 4 bases, with 15 bases left in between. The CDR3 runs 15 residues. The CDR3 is CASSGIRESGNTIYF. CDR3 nucleotides: TGTGCCAGCAGCGGAATCAGGGAATCCGGAAACACCATATATTTT.

About this clone itself: At the DNA level, this CDR3 is encoded by other sequences in the same sample as well. The rearrangement links TRBV4-1 to TRBJ1-3, with 9 bases fitting TRBD1. The CDR3 is 15 amino acids. CDR1 and CDR2 (germline): MGHRA, YSYEKL. The junction had 3 bases not matched to a gene; V was cut back by 2 bases and J by 4 bases. The CDR3 DNA reads as TGCGCCAGCAGCCAACCCGGGACAGGGGGAAACACCATATATTTT. Residues: CASSQPGTGGNTIYF.

The CDR3 DNA follows: TGTGCCAGCAGCCGCTTGGGGGGGCCGGCAGCTTTCTTT. Protein sequence: CASSRLGGPAAFF. The chain employs TRBV7-2 and TRBJ1-1; tentatively, D is TRBD1 (6 bases). The germline gives CDR1 SGHTA, CDR2 FQGNSA. The germline V and J ends were trimmed by 5 bases and 10 bases, with 17 bases remaining between them. CDR3 length: 13 amino acids. Filled out from reference TRBV7-2 and TRBJ1-1, the complete variable domain reads GAGVSQSPSNKVTEKGKDVELRCDPISGHTALYWYRQSLGQGLEFLIYFQGNSAPDKSGLPSDRFSAERTGGSVSTLTIQRTQQEDSAVYLCASSRLGGPAAFFGQGTRLTVV.

The chain employs TRBV5-1 and TRBJ1-2; D perhaps matches TRBD1 (5 bases). Looked up from germline, CDR1 is SGHRS and CDR2 is YFSETQ. V lost 2 bases and J lost 2, with 13 bases in between. The CDR3 spans 15 residues. DNA for the CDR3: TGCGCCAGCAGCTTAAGGGGCCCGCCAAACTATGGCTACACCTTC. Residues: CASSLRGPPNYGYTF.

CDR3 nucleotides: TGCGCCAGCAGCTTTGGGACAGGGGGCCACAAGCACTCCTACAATGAGCAGTTCTTC. The encoded protein is CASSFGTGGHKHSYNEQFF. The chain carries TRBV5-1 and TRBJ2-1; 12 bases align to TRBD1. CDR3 length: 19 amino acids. V gave up 2 bases and J gave up 0 bases; unmatched junction bases: 9. Looked up from germline, CDR1 is SGHRS and CDR2 is YFSETQ.

The chain has TRBV5-6 and TRBJ2-5, with D possibly being TRBD2 (6 bases). CDR1 is SGHDT and CDR2 is YYEEEE in the germline V gene. CDR3 length: 16 amino acids. V lost 5 bases, J lost 2 bases, and 19 bases lay in between. CDR3 DNA sequence: TGTGCCAGCAGAGAGGCCGGTGCCAGCGGGCAAGAGACCCAGTACTTC. Its translation is CASREAGASGQETQYF.

The chain uses TRBV6-6 and TRBJ1-2; no definite D call. Between the trimmed V and J ends, which lost 5 bases and 4 bases, there was a span of 14 bases. CDR1 is MNHNY and CDR2 is SVGAGI in the germline V gene (reference sequence). The CDR3 has 14 amino acids. The CDR3: CASSAGYTSYGYTF. The CDR3 DNA reads as TGTGCCAGCAGTGCGGGGTATACGAGCTATGGCTACACCTTC.

The genes are TRBV5-6 and TRBJ1-5; D remains unclear. CDR3 length equals 14 residues. CDR1 SGHDT and CDR2 YYEEEE come from the germline V gene. Trimming removed 7 bases from V and 0 bases from J, with 11 bases in between. CDR3 sequence (DNA): TGTGCCAGCCACCCCCGGGGTAGCAATCAGCCCCAGCATTTT. Protein product: CASHPRGSNQPQHF. Supplemented by reference TRBV5-6 and TRBJ1-5, the full variable domain reads DAGVTQSPTHLIKTRGQQVTLRCSPKSGHDTVSWYQQALGQGPQFIFQYYEEEERQRGNFPDRFSGHQFPNYSSELNVNALLLGDSALYLCASHPRGSNQPQHFGDGTRLSIL.

The chain recombines TRBV10-3 with TRBJ2-3; 10 positions agree with TRBD1. The CDR3 covers 19 residues. V shed 2 bases and J 4 bases; nucleotides not matched to a gene: 15. CDR1 and CDR2 from the germline V gene are ENHRY and SYGVKD. The chain's CDR3 is CAISEPYTRDRGSADTQYF. CDR3 nucleotides: TGTGCCATCAGTGAGCCGTATACGCGGGACAGGGGATCGGCAGATACGCAGTATTTT.